Here is one T cell receptor (beta chain) with its context. Its antigen is still unknown. Primers included in the PCR were 60 Vbeta and 13 Jbeta primers. Assay used: immunoSEQ multiplex PCR; TCRdb lists only in-frame clones, some missing. The sample lists some 160,000 clones, 79% occurring once. These data originate in a study of cytomegalovirus exposure and HLA in healthy donors. Study-wide findings and caveats: Among TCR beta chains, those listed as cytomegalovirus-associated numbered fewer than 200. Compared with the roughly 700-donor mean, an Asian-associated ancestry cluster reportedly had fewer N-insertions, according to a later analysis. Only CMV serostatus was available as immune exposure information.

CDR3 length: 13 amino acids. Trimming cost V 6 bases and J 7 bases, with 12 bases left between them. Germline V lookup: CDR1 SNHLY, CDR2 FYNNEI. Sequenced material: PBMCs. The source of this sequence is a woman aged 35 to 49 in good health and CMV-seronegative. This chain links TRBV2 with TRBJ1-4; D remains unclear. Here the CDR3 reads CASRRVISEKLFF. In DNA, the CDR3 is TGTGCCAGCAGGCGGGTGATAAGTGAAAAACTGTTTTTT.